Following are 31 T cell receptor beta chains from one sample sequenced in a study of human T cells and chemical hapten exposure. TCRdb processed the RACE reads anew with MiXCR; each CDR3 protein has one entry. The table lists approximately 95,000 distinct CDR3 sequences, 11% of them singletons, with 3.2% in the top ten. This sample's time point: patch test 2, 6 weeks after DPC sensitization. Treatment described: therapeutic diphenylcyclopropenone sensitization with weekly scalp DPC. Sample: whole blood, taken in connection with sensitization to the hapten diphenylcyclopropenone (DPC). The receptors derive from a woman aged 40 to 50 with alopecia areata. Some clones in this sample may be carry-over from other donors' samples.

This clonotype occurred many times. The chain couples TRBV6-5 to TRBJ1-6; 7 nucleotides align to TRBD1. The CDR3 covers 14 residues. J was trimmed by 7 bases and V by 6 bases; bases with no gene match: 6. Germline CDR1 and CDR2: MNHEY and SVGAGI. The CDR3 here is CASSEDRRNSPLHF. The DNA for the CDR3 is TGTGCCAGCAGCGAGGACAGGCGAAATTCACCCCTCCACTTT.

CDR3 in DNA: TGTGCCAGCAGCCAACACTCCGGGACTAGCGGGGGGAATGAGCAGTTCTTC. Translation: CASSQHSGTSGGNEQFF. V usage is TRBV3-1 and J usage is TRBJ2-1; 15 positions agree with TRBD2. CDR3 size: 17 residues. Germline assignment: CDR1 LGHDT and CDR2 YNNKEL (reference sequence). Trimming took 2 bases from V and 7 from J; bases not matched to a gene: 6.

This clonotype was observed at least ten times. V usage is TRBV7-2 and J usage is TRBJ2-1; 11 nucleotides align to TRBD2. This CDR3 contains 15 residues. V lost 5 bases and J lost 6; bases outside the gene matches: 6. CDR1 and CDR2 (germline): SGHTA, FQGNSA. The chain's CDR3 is CASSTTSGIFNEQFF. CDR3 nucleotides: TGTGCCAGCAGCACGACTAGCGGGATATTCAATGAGCAGTTCTTC.

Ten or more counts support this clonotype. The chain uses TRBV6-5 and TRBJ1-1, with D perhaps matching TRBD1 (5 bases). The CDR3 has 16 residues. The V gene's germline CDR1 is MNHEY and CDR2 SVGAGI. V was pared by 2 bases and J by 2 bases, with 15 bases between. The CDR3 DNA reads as TGTGCCAGCAGTTACCCCCCGGGGAGGGGAAACACTGAAGCTTTCTTT. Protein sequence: CASSYPPGRGNTEAFF.

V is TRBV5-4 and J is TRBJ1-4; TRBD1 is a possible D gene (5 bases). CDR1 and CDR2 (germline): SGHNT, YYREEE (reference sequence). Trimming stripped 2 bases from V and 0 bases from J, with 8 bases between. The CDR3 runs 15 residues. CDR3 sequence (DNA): TGTGCCAGCAGCTTAGACAGTGCAACTAATGAAAAACTGTTTTTT. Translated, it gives CASSLDSATNEKLFF.

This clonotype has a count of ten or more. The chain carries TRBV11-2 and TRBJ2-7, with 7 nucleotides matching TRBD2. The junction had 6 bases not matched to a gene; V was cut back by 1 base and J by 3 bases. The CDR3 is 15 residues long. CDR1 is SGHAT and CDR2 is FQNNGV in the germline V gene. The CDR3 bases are TGTGCCAGCAGCTTAGCTTCCGGGGGGAGCTACGAGCAGTACTTC. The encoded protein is CASSLASGGSYEQYF. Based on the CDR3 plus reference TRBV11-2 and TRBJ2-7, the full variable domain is EAGVAQSPRYKIIEKRQSVAFWCNPISGHATLYWYQQILGQGPKLLIQFQNNGVVDDSQLPKDRFSAERLKGVDSTLKIQPAKLEDSAVYLCASSLASGGSYEQYFGPGTRLTVT.

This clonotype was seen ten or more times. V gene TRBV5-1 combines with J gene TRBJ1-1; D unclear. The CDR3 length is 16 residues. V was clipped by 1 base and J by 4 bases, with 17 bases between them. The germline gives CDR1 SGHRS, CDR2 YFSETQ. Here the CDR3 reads CASSLNSEALGTEAFF. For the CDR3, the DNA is TGCGCCAGCAGCTTGAACAGCGAGGCGTTGGGCACTGAAGCTTTCTTT.

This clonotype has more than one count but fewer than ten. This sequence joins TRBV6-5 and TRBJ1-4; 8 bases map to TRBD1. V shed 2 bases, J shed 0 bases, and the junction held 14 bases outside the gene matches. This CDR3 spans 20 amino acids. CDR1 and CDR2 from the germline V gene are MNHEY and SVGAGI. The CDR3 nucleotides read TGTGCCAGCAGTTACGATTGGCAGGGGGCTGGTGCGGCAACTAATGAAAAACTGTTTTTT. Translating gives CASSYDWQGAGAATNEKLFF.

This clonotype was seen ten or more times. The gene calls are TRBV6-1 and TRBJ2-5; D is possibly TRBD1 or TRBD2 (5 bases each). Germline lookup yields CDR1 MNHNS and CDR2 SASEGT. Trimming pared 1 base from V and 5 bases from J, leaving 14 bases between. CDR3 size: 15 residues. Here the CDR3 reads CASSEGWGIQETQYF. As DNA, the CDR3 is TGTGCCAGCAGTGAAGGTTGGGGGATTCAGGAGACCCAGTACTTC.

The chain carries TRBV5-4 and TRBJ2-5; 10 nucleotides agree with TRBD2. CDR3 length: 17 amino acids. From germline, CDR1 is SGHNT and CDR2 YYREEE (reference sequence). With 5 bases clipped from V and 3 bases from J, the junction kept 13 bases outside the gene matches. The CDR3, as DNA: TGTGCCAGCAGTTCCTCCCCCGGGACTAGCGTTAAAGAGACCCAGTACTTC. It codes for CASSSSPGTSVKETQYF.

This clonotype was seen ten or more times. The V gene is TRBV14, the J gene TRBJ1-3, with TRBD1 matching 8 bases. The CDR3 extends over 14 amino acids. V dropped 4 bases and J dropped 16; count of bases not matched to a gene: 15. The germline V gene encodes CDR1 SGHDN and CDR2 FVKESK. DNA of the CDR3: TGTGCCAGCAGCCTAAAAACCCAGGGGGCGACAACTTATTTT. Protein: CASSLKTQGATTYF.

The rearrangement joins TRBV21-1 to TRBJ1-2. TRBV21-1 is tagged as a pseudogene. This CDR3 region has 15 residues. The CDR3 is CASSKEKGGSYGYTF. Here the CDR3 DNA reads TGTGCCAGCAGCAAAGAGAAGGGAGGTAGCTATGGCTACACCTTC.

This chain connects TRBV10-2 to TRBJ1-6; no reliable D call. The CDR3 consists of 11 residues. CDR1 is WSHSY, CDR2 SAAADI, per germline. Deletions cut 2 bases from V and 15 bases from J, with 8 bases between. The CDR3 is CASSEHGFLHF. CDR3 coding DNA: TGCGCCAGCAGTGAGCACGGCTTCCTCCACTTT.

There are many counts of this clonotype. CDR3 nucleotide sequence: TGTGCCAGCAGTTACTCTCCTAAGACCCAGTACTTC. It specifies CASSYSPKTQYF. This sequence joins TRBV6-6 and TRBJ2-5; the D is unclear. This CDR3 region has 12 residues. Germline V lookup: CDR1 MNHNY, CDR2 SVGAGI (reference sequence). The V end lost 0 bases, the J end lost 6 bases, and 5 bases lay between the germline ends.

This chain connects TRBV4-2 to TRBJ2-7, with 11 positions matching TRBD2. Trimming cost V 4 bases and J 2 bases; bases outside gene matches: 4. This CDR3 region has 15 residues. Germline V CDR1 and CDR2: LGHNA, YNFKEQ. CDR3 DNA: TGTGCCAGCAGCCGCGGGACTAGCGGACCCTACGAGCAGTACTTC. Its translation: CASSRGTSGPYEQYF.

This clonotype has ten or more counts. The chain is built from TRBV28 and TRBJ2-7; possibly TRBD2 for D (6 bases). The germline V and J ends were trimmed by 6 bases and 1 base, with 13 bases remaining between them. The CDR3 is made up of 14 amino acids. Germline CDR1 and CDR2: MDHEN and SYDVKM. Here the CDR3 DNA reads TGTGCCAGCAGCACCTTCCGGGGGTCCTACGAGCAGTACTTC. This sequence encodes CASSTFRGSYEQYF.

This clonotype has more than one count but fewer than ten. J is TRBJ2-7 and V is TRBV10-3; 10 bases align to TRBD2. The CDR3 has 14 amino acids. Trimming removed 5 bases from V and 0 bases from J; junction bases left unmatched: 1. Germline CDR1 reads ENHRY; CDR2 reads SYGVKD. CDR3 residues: CAISWTSGSYEQYF. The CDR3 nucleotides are TGTGCCATCAGTTGGACTAGCGGCTCCTACGAGCAGTACTTC.

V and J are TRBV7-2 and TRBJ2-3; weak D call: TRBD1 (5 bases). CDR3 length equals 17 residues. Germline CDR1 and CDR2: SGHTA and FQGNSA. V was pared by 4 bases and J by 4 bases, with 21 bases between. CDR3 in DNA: TGTGCCAGCAGCTCACTGACAGCTGTGGGTCTACCAGATACGCAGTATTTT. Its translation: CASSSLTAVGLPDTQYF.

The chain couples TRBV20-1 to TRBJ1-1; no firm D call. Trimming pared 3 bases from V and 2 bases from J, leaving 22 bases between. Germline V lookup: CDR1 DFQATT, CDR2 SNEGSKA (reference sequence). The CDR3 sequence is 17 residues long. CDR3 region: CSASTRTLGTPNTEAFF. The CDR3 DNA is TGCAGTGCTAGTACCCGCACTTTAGGAACACCAAACACTGAAGCTTTCTTT.

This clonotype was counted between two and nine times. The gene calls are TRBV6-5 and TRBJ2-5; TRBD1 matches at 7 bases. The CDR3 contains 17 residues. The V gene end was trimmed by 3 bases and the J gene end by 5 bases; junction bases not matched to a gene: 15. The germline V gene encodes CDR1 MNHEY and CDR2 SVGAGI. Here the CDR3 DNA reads TGTGCCAGCAGTTATCAGGCCGGGACAGTAGCTGGGGAGACCCAGTACTTC. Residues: CASSYQAGTVAGETQYF.

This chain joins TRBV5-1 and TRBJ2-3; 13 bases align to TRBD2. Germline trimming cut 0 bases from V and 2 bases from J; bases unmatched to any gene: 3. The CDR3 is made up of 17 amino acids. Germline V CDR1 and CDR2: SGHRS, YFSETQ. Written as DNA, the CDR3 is TGCGCCAGCAGCTTGGGACTAGCGGGAGGCTCCACAGATACGCAGTATTTT. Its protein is CASSLGLAGGSTDTQYF.

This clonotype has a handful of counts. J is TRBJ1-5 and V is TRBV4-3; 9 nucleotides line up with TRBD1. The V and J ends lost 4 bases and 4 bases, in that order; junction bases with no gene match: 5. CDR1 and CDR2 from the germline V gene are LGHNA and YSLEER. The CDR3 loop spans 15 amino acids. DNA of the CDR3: TGCGCCAGCAGCCGCTCCGGGACAGGGAATCAGCCCCAGCATTTT. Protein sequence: CASSRSGTGNQPQHF.

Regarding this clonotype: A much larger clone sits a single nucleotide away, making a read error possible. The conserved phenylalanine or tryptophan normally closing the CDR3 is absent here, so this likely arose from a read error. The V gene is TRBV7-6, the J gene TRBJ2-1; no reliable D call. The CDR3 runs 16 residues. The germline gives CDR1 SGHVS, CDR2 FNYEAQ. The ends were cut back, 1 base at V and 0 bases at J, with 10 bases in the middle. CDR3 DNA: TGTGCCAGCAGCTTAGATGGCAGGAGCTCCTACAATGAGCAGTTCCTC. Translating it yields CASSLDGRSSYNEQFL.

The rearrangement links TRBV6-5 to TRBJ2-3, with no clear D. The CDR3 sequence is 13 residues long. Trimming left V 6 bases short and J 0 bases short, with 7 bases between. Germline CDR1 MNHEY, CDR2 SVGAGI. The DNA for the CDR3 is TGTGCCAGCAGCCCGAAAAGCACAGATACGCAGTATTTT. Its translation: CASSPKSTDTQYF.

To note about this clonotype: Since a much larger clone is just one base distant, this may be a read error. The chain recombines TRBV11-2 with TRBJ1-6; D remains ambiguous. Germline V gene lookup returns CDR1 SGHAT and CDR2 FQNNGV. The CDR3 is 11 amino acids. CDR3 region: CTSSLERLLHF. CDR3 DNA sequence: TGTACCAGCAGCTTGGAGAGACTCCTCCACTTT.

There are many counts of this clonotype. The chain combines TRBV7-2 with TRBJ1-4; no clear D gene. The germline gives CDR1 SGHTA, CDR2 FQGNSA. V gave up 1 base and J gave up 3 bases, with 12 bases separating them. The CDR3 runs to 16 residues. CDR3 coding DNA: TGTGCCAGCAGCTTAGGGGGTACAAGGCCTAATGAAAAACTGTTTTTT. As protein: CASSLGGTRPNEKLFF.

CDR3 DNA sequence: TGCGCCAGCAGCCCGTCCGGGACAGGAAGCACCGAGCAGTACTTC. This codes for CASSPSGTGSTEQYF. The chain recombines TRBV5-1 with TRBJ2-7; 8 bases are shared with TRBD1. CDR3 length: 15 amino acids. J lost 6 bases, V lost 4 bases, and 12 bases had no gene match. Germline assignment: CDR1 SGHRS and CDR2 YFSETQ.

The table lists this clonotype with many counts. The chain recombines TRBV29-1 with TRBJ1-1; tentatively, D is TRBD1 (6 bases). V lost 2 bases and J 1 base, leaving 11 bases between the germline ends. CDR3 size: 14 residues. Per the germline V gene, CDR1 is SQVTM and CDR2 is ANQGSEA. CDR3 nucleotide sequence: TGCAGCGTTGAAAAAAAGACAGGGAACACTGAAGCTTTCTTT. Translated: CSVEKKTGNTEAFF. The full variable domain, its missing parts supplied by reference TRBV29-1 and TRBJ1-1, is SAVISQKPSRDICQRGTSLTIQCQVDSQVTMMFWYRQQPGQSLTLIATANQGSEATYESGFVIDKFPISRPNLTFSTLTVSNMSPEDSSIYLCSVEKKTGNTEAFFGQGTRLTVV.

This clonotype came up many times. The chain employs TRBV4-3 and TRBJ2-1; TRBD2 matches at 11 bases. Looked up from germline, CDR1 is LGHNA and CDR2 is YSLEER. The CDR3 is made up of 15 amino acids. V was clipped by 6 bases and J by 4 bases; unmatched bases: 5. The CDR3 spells CASRQTSGDYNEQFF. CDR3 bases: TGCGCCAGCAGACAGACTAGCGGGGATTACAATGAGCAGTTCTTC.

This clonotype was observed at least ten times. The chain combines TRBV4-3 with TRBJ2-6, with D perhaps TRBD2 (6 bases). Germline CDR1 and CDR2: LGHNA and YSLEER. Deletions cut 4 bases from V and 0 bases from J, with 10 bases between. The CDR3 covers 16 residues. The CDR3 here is CASSPELASGANVLTF. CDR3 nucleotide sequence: TGCGCCAGCAGCCCTGAACTAGCCTCTGGGGCCAACGTCCTGACTTTC.

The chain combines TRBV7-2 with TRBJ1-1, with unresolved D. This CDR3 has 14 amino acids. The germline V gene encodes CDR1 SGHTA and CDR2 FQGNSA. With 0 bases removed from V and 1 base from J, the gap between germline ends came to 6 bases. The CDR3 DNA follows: TGTGCCAGCAGCTTAGCTTACGGGAACACTGAAGCTTTCTTT. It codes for CASSLAYGNTEAFF. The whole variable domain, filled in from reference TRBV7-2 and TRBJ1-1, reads GAGVSQSPSNKVTEKGKDVELRCDPISGHTALYWYRQSLGQGLEFLIYFQGNSAPDKSGLPSDRFSAERTGGSVSTLTIQRTQQEDSAVYLCASSLAYGNTEAFFGQGTRLTVV.